Here is one T cell receptor beta chain with its context. What it recognizes is unknown. These data come from a study of cytomegalovirus exposure and HLA in healthy donors. The study ran its PCR with 60 Vbeta and 13 Jbeta primers. Here immunoSEQ multiplex PCR was the method, and the copy in TCRdb shows in-frame clones only, minus some. The data show over 55,000 clones, about 70% seen once. Overall study results and limits: There were three CMV-associated chains whose specificity for CMV antigens was confirmed in vitro. Reportedly, TCR beta sequences accurately predicted HLA-A and HLA-B alleles in most subjects. Owing to their indistinguishability, certain V segments, notably TRBV6-2 and TRBV6-3, were excluded.

CDR1 is MNHNS and CDR2 is SASEGT in the germline V gene. V lost 8 bases, J lost 5 bases, and 15 bases lay in between. The CDR3 loop spans 13 amino acids. This chain joins TRBV6-1 and TRBJ1-1; D may be TRBD1 (5 bases). Sequencing input: PBMCs. This TCR came from a middle-aged man in good health and CMV-seropositive. The CDR3 region is CASGAKGQTEAFF. CDR3 in DNA: TGTGCCAGCGGAGCCAAGGGGCAAACTGAAGCTTTCTTT.